This TCR beta chain was documented in a study of shared clonotypes between healthy human individuals (dated by TCRdb to the early 2020s). Context from the whole study: A couple of women and a few men aged 18 to 49 years were included in the cohort. For each donor, CD4 naive and CD4 memory were each run on three plates, CD8 naive on two plates, and CD8 memory on one plate. To estimate repertoire size and how much clonotype sharing occurs between individuals, the study deeply sequenced the blood TCR repertoires of five or six healthy adults. To increase sequencing depth and limit assay-specific biases, TCR repertoire library preparation and sequencing were carried out by different laboratories using diverse techniques. Each donor's leukapheresis produced roughly between about 0.9 and 9.5 billion PBMCs.

Using the deep immunoSEQ assay, TCR CDR3 regions were amplified from genomic DNA by multiplex PCR. Genomic DNA extracted from each cell subset was distributed evenly over all wells of several immunoSEQ 96-well plates, and each plate served as one replicate. For sorted subsets, approximately 210 ng of genomic DNA, equivalent to roughly 33,000 T cell genomes, went into each replicate PCR. The purified libraries were quantified using a Qubit 3.0 fluorometer, sized with a Bioanalyzer 2100, and then quantified again using the KAPA Library Quantification kit. Every immunoSEQ 96-well plate was sequenced on a dedicated single-read 150-cycle Illumina NextSeq 550 flow cell. On the study's bioinformatics: Because only junctional sequences without quality scores were contained in the immunoSEQ output, filtering matching that applied to full-length reads could not be performed. Sequences were annotated with PyIR, a Python wrapper for IgBLAST v1.9, using IMGT germline references to assign V/J genes and CDR3. Reads were filtered out if the reads had weak V/J assignments (E-value above 1e-6), no CDR3, stop codons, out-of-frame junctions, or ambiguous translated residues. V3J clonotypes were defined by identical inferred V gene, J gene, and CDR3 amino acid sequence. Percentage overlap between repertoires was calculated by dividing the number of shared unique clonotypes by the size of the smaller repertoire. Three approaches were used to assess repertoire richness: RTK rarefaction, the Chao1 estimator, and Recon v2.1 estimates of unobserved clonotypes. OLGA was used to compute generation probabilities for all TCRbeta clonotypes that the gDNA method yielded from a handful of donors. This immuneACCESS table, as held by TCRdb, lists in-frame sequences with V and J called but not all clones. Of the missing ones, under half trace to an unresolved V gene in checked studies; the others have no known cause. That table gives V, J and clone size, and the DNA gave D and trimming. This sample lists about 1 million clones; approximately 76% were detected once. Roughly 1.4% of the sample rests with the top ten.

The full study reports these points: Pairwise subsampling indicated that sequencing depth was expected to affect the degree of clonotype sharing among donors. Naive subsets generally had larger estimated clonotype richness than memory subsets did. Compared with non-shared clonotypes, clonotypes shared by all four sorted-subset donors had higher generation probabilities. Sampling was limited to blood, and TCR repertoires in tissue likely differ from TCR repertoires in blood. The genetic and exposure-history diversity represented was limited by the small number of donors. Incomplete sequencing was indicated by rarefaction of sorted-subset datasets, despite the large sequencing depth. Approximately 5% of naive CD4, 3.5% of naive CD8, approximately 2.2% of memory CD4, and more than 0.35% of memory CD8 clonotypes were shared across several donors.

The donors were healthy, HIV-negative adults with no recently reported acute infections or vaccinations. Every donor was a Caucasian adult living in Nashville, Tennessee, USA. CD4+ T cells were enriched by magnetic negative selection, after which naive cells were positively selected on CD45RA and the negative fraction was taken as the memory subset. Blood was collected by leukapheresis, and PBMCs were isolated by Ficoll-Histopaque density gradient centrifugation and then cryopreserved in liquid nitrogen vapor phase. Analytical flow cytometry was used to check the purity and quantity of every magnetically sorted T cell population. Genomic DNA was isolated from each sorted fraction and quantified by UV absorbance on a Nanodrop 2000c. With regard to this clone: Its antigen remains unidentified. It has no much larger one-base neighbor in the sample; base qualities were not kept.

The junction carries 12 bases between V and J, which are trimmed by 6 bases and 3 bases respectively. The germline V gene (reference sequence) supplies CDR1 SGHNT and CDR2 YYREEE. Inclusive of the bounding cysteine and phenylalanine, the CDR3 is 13 residues long. The DNA shown is the 39-base CDR3, in frame from base 1. In this chain, TRBV5-4 is recombined with TRBJ2-5; the D gene is perhaps TRBD2, on 7 matching bases. The sequencing sample was made of memory CD4+ T cells sorted from blood. According to the study, the label for this sample's cell subset or site signals: CD45RA-negative fraction. This receptor was identified in a man aged 18 to 29 in good health. The DNA sequence follows: TGTGCCAGCACCCAGGGGAGGGAAGAGACCCAGTACTTC. It specifies CASTQGREETQYF.